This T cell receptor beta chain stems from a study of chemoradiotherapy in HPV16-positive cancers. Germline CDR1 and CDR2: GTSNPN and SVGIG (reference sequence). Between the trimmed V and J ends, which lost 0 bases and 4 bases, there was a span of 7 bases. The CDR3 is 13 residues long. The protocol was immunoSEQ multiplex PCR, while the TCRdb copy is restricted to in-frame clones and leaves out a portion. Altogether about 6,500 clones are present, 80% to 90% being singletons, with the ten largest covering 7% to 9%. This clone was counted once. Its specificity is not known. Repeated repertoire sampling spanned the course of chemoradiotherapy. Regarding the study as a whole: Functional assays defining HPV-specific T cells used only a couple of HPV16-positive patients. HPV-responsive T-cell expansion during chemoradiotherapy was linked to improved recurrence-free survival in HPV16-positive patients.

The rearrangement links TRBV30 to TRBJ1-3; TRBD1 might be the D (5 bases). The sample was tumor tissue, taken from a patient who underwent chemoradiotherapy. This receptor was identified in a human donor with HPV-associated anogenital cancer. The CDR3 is CAWSVTGGNTIYF. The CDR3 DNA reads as TGTGCCTGGAGTGTAACAGGCGGAAACACCATATATTTT.